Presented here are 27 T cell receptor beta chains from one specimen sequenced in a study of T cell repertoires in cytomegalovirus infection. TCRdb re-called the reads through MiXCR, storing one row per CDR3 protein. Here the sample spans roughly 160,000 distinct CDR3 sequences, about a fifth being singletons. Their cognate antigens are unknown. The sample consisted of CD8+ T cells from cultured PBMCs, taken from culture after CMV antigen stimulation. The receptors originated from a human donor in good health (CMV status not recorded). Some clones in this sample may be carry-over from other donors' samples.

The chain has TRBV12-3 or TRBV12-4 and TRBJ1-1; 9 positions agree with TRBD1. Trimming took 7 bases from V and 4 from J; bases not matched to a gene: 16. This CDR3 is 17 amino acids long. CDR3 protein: CASILLPRDRVGTEAFF. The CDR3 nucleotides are TGTGCCAGCATCCTCCTCCCCCGGGACAGGGTTGGCACTGAAGCTTTCTTT.

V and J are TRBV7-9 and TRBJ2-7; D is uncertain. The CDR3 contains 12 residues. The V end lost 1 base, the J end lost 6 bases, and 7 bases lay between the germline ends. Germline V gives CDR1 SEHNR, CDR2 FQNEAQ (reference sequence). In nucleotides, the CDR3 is TGTGCCAGCAGCTTAGGCTCGAGCGAGCAGTACTTC. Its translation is CASSLGSSEQYF.

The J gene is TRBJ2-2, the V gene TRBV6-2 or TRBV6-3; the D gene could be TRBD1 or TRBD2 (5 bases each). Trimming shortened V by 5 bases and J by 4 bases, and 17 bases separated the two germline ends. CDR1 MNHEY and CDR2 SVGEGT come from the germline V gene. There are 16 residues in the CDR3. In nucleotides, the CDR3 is TGTGCCAGCAGTGCCGGACCCGAGGGGCCCACCGGGGAGCTGTTTTTT. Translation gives CASSAGPEGPTGELFF.

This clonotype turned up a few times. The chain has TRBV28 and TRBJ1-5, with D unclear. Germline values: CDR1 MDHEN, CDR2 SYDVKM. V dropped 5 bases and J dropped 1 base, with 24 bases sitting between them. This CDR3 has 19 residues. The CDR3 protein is CASSLTNFGTVLSNQPQHF. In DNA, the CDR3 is TGTGCCAGCAGTCTTACGAATTTTGGAACAGTACTAAGCAATCAGCCCCAGCATTTT.

The CDR3 protein is CASSSFTFTGKGSNQPQHF. The DNA for the CDR3 is TGTGCCAGCAGCTCCTTTACTTTTACAGGGAAAGGGAGCAATCAGCCCCAGCATTTT. The rearrangement joins TRBV7-2 to TRBJ1-5, with D possibly TRBD1 on 6 matching bases. V lost 4 bases to trimming and J lost 1 base, with 23 bases between them. The CDR3 runs to 19 residues. CDR1 and CDR2 from the germline V gene are SGHTA and FQGNSA. Full variable domain (outside the CDR3, taken from reference TRBV7-2 and TRBJ1-5): GAGVSQSPSNKVTEKGKDVELRCDPISGHTALYWYRQSLGQGLEFLIYFQGNSAPDKSGLPSDRFSAERTGGSVSTLTIQRTQQEDSAVYLCASSSFTFTGKGSNQPQHFGDGTRLSIL.

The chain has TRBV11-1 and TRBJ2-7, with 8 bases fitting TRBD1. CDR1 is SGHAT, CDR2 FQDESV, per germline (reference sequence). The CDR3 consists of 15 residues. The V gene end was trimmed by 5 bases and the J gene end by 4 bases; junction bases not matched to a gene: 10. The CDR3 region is CASSPGRTGTYEQYF. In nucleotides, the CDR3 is TGTGCCAGCAGCCCGGGGAGGACAGGGACATACGAGCAGTACTTC. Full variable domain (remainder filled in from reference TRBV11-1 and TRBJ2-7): EAEVAQSPRYKITEKSQAVAFWCDPISGHATLYWYRQILGQGPELLVQFQDESVVDDSQLPKDRFSAERLKGVDSTLKIQPAELGDSAMYLCASSPGRTGTYEQYFGPGTRLTVT.

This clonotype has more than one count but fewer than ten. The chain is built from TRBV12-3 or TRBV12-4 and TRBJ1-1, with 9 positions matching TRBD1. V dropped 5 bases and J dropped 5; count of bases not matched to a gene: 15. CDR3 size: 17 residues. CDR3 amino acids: CASSPNTITGGLTEAFF. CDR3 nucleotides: TGTGCCAGCAGTCCCAACACAATCACAGGGGGCCTTACTGAAGCTTTCTTT.

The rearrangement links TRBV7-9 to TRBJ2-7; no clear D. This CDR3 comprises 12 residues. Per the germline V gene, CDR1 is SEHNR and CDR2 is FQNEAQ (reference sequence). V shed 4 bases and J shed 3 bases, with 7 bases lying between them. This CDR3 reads CASSSYYYEQYF. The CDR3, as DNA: TGTGCCAGCAGCTCTTATTACTACGAGCAGTACTTC.

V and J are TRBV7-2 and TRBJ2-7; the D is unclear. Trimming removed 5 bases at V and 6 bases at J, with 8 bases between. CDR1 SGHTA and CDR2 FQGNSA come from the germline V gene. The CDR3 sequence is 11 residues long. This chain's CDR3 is CASSRLGEQYF. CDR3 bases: TGTGCCAGCAGCCGGCTCGGCGAGCAGTACTTC.

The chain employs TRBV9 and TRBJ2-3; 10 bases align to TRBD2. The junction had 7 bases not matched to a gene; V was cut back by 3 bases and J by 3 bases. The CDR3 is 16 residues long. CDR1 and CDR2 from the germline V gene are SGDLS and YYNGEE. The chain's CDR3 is CASSERAGLATDTQYF. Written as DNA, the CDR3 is TGTGCCAGCAGCGAAAGAGCGGGACTAGCGACAGATACGCAGTATTTT.

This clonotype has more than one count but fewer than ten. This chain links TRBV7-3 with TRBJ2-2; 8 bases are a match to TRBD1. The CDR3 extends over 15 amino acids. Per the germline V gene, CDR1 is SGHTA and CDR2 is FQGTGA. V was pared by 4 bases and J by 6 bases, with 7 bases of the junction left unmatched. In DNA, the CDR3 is TGTGCCAGCAGCTCCGACAGGGGCAGGGCCGGGGAGCTGTTTTTT. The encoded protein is CASSSDRGRAGELFF. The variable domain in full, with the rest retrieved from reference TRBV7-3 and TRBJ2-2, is GAGVSQTPSNKVTEKGKYVELRCDPISGHTALYWYRQSLGQGPEFLIYFQGTGAADDSGLPNDRFFAVRPEGSVSTLKIQRTERGDSAVYLCASSSDRGRAGELFFGEGSRLTVL.

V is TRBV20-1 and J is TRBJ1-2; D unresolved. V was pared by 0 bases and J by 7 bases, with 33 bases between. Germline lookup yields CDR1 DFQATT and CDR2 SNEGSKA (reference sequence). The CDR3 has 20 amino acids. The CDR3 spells CSARDYYTTTSTTFGSGYTF. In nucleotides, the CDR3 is TGCAGTGCTAGAGATTACTACACGACAACCTCTACTACTTTTGGTTCTGGCTACACCTTC.

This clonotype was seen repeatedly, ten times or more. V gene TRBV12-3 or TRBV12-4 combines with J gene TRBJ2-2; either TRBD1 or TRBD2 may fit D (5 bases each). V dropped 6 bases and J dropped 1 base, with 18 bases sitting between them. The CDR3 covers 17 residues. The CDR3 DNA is TGTGCCAGCAGAGTTCGACGGGGCACCCAGAACACCGGGGAGCTGTTTTTT. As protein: CASRVRRGTQNTGELFF.

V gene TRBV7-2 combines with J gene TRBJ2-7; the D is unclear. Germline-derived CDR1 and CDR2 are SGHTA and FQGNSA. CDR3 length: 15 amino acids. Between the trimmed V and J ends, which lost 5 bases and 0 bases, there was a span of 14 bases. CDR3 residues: CASSTVRPSSYEQYF. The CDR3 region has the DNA TGTGCCAGCAGCACAGTGCGCCCATCCTCCTACGAGCAGTACTTC. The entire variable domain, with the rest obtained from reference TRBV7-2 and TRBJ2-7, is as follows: GAGVSQSPSNKVTEKGKDVELRCDPISGHTALYWYRQSLGQGLEFLIYFQGNSAPDKSGLPSDRFSAERTGGSVSTLTIQRTQQEDSAVYLCASSTVRPSSYEQYFGPGTRLTVT.

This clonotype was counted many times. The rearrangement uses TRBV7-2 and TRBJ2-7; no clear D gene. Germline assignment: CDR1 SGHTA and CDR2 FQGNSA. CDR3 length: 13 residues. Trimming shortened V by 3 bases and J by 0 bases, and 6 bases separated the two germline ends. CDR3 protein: CASSFGSSYEQYF. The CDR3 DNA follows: TGTGCCAGCAGCTTTGGATCCTCCTACGAGCAGTACTTC. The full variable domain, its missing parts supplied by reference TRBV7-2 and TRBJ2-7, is GAGVSQSPSNKVTEKGKDVELRCDPISGHTALYWYRQSLGQGLEFLIYFQGNSAPDKSGLPSDRFSAERTGGSVSTLTIQRTQQEDSAVYLCASSFGSSYEQYFGPGTRLTVT.

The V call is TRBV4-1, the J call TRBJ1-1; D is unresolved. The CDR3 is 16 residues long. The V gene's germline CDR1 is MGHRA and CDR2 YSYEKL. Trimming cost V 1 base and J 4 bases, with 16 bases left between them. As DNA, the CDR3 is TGCGCCAGCAGCCAAGGCTTTGGGTCCGGGTTCACTGAAGCTTTCTTT. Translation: CASSQGFGSGFTEAFF.

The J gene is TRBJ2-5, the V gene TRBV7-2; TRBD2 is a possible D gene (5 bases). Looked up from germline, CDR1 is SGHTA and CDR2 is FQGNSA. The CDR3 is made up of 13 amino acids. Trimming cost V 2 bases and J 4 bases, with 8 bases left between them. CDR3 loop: CASSLHRGETQYF. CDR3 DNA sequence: TGTGCCAGCAGCTTACATCGGGGAGAGACCCAGTACTTC.

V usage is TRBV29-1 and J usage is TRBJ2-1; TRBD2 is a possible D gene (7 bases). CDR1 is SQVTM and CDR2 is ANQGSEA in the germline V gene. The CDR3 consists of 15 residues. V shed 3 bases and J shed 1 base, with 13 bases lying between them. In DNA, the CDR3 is TGCAGCGTTGAGGGTCGGGGGGCTTCCTACAATGAGCAGTTCTTC. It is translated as CSVEGRGASYNEQFF.

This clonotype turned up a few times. DNA of the CDR3: TGCGCCAGCAGCCAAGCGGGTGGGGGGTCGCCCATGAAAAGCTCCTACAATGAGCAGTTCTTC. As protein: CASSQAGGGSPMKSSYNEQFF. The rearrangement joins TRBV4-1 to TRBJ2-1; perhaps TRBD2 as D (6 bases). This CDR3 spans 21 amino acids. Germline CDR1 MGHRA, CDR2 YSYEKL. Trimming removed 1 base from V and 0 bases from J, with 25 bases in between.

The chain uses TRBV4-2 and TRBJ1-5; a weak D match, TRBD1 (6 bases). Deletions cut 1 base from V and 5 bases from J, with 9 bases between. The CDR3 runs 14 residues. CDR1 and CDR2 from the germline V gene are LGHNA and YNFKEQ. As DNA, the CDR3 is TGTGCCAGCAGCCAAGGGACAGTTTATCAGCCCCAGCATTTT. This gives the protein CASSQGTVYQPQHF.

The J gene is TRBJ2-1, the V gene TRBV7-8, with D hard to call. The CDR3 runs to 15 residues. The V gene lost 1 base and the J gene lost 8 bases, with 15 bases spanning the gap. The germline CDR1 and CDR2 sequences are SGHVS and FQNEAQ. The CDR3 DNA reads TGTGCCAGCAGCTTAGTAGCCGAGGTTGACGATGAGCAGTTCTTC. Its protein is CASSLVAEVDDEQFF.

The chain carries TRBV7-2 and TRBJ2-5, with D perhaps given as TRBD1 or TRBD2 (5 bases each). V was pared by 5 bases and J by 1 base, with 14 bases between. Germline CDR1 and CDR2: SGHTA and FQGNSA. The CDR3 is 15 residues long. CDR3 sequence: CASSPRDVRQETQYF. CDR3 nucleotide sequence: TGTGCCAGCAGCCCCCGGGACGTCCGCCAAGAGACCCAGTACTTC.

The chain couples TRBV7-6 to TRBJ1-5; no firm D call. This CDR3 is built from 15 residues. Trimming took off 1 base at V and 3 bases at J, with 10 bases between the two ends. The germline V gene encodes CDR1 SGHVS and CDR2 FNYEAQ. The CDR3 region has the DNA TGTGCCAGCAGCTTAGAACGCGGGTTCAATCAGCCCCAGCATTTT. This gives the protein CASSLERGFNQPQHF. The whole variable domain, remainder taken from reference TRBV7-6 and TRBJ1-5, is GAGVSQSPRYKVTKRGQDVALRCDPISGHVSLYWYRQALGQGPEFLTYFNYEAQQDKSGLPNDRFSAERPEGSISTLTIQRTEQRDSAMYRCASSLERGFNQPQHFGDGTRLSIL.

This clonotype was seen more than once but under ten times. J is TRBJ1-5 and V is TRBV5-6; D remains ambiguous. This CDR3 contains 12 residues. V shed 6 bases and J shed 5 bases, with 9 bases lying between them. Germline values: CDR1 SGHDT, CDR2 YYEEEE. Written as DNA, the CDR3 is TGTGCCAGCACCTCGGCGGATCAGCCCCAGCATTTT. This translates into CASTSADQPQHF.

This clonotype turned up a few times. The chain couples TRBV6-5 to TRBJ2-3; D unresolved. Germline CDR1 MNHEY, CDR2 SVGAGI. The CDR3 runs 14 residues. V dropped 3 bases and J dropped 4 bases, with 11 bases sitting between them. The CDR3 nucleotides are TGTGCCAGCAGTTATTCCCCTTTACCAGATACGCAGTATTTT. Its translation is CASSYSPLPDTQYF.

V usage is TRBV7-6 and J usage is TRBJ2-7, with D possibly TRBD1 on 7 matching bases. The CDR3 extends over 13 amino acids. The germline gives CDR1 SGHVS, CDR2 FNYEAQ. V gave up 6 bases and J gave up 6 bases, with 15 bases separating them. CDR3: CASRFNRGGEQYF. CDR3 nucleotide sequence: TGTGCCAGCAGGTTTAACAGGGGAGGCGAGCAGTACTTC.

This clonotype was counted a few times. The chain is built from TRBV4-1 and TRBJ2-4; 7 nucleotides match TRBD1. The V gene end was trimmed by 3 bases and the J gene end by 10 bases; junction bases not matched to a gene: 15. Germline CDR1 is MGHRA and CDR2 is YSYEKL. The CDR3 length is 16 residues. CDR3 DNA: TGCGCCAGCAGCCACTCTGGAAGGGACAGTCTAGAAATTCAGTACTTC. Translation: CASSHSGRDSLEIQYF.